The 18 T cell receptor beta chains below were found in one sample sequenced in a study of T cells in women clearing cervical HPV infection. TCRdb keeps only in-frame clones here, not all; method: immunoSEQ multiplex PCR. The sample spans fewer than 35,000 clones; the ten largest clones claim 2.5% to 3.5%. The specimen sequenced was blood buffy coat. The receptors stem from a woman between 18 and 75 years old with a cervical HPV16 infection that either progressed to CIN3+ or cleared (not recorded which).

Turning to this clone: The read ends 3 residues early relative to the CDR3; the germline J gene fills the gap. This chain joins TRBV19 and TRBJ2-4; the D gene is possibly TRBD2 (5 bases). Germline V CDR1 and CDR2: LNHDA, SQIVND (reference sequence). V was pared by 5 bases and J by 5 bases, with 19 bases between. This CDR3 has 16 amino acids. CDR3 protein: CASSPLGAGVENIQYF. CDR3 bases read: TGTGCCAGTAGTCCCCTCGGTGCCGGGGTGGAAAACATT.

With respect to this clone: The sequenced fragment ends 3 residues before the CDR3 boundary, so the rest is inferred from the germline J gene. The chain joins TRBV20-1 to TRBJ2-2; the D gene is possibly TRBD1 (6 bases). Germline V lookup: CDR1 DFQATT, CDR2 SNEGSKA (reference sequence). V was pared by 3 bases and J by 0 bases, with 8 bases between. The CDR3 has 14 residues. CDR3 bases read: TGCAGTGCTAGTAAGGGGGCGAACACCGGGGAG. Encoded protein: CSASKGANTGE. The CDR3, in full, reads CSASKGANTGELFF.

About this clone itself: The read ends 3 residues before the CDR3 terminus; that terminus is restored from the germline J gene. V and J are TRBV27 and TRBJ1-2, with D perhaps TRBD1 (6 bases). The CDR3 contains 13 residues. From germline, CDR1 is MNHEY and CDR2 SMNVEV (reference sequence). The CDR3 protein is CASSLTTGGGYTF. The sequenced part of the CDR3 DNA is TGTGCCAGCAGTCTTACGACAGGCGGGGGC.

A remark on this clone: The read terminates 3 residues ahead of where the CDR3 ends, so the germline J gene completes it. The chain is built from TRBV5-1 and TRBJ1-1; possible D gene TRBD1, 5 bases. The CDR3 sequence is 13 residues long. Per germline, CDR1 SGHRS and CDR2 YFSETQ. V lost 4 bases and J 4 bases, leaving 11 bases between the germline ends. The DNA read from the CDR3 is TGCGCCAGCAGCCCCCGGGGGGGCACTGAA. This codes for CASSPRGGTE. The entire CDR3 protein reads CASSPRGGTEAFF.

The covered CDR3 bases are TGTGCCAGCAGCTTAGCGCCACTTAACTATGGC. Amino acids: CASSLAPLNYG. The full CDR3 sequence reads CASSLAPLNYGYTF. The chain employs TRBV7-2 and TRBJ1-2; no reliable D call. The read ends 3 residues early relative to the CDR3; the germline J gene fills the gap. V lost 0 bases to trimming and J lost 1 base, with 6 bases between them. Germline V gene data show CDR1 as SGHTA and CDR2 as FQGNSA. This CDR3 has 14 amino acids.

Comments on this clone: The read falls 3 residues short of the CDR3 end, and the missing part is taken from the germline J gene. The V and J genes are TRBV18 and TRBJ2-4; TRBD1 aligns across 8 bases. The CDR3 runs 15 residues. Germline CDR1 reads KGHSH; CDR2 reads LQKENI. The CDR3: CASSLHGQGLDGQYF. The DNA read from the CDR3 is TGTGCCAGCTCACTCCACGGACAGGGCCTCGATGGT.

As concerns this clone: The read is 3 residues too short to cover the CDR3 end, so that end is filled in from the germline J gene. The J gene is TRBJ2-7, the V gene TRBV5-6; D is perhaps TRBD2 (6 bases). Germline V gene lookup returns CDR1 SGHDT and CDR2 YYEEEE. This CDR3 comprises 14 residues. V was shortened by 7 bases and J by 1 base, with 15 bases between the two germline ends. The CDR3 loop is CASRRSRGSYEQYF. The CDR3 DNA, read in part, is TGTGCCAGCCGCCGTTCCCGGGGGTCCTACGAG. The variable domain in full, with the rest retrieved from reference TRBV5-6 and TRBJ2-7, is DAGVTQSPTHLIKTRGQQVTLRCSPKSGHDTVSWYQQALGQGPQFIFQYYEEEERQRGNFPDRFSGHQFPNYSSELNVNALLLGDSALYLCASRRSRGSYEQYFGPGTRLTVT.

CDR3 DNA, as far as it was read: TGCGCCAGCAGCGTGGGACAGGGGAGTGAAAAG. This translates into CASSVGQGSEK. The full-length CDR3 reads as CASSVGQGSEKLFF. The chain has TRBV5-1 and TRBJ2-2, with 10 bases lining up with TRBD1. The read terminates 3 residues before the CDR3 end, so the remaining end is supplied by the germline J gene. CDR1 and CDR2 (germline): SGHRS, YFSETQ. The CDR3 is made up of 14 amino acids.

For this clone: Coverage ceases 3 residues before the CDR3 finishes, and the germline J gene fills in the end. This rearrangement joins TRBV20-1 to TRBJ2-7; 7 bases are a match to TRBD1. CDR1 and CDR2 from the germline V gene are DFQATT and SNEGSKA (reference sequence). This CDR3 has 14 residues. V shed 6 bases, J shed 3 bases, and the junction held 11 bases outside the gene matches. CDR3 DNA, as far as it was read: TGCAGTGCCCTCCGGTCCAGGGGGTACTACGAG. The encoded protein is CSALRSRGYYE. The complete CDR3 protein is CSALRSRGYYEQYF.

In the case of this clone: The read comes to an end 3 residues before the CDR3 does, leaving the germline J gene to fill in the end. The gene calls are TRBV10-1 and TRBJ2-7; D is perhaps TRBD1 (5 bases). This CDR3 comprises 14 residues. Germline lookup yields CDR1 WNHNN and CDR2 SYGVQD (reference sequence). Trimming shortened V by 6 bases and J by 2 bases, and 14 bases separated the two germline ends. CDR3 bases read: TGCGCCAGCAGCCCCACGACAGCTCCCTACGAG. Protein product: CASSPTTAPYE. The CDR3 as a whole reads CASSPTTAPYEQYF.

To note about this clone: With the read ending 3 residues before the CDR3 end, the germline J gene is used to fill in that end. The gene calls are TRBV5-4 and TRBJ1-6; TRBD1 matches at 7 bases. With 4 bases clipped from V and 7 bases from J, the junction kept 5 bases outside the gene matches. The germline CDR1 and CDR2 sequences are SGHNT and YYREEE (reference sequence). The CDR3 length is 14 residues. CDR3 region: CASSLSRGNSPLHF. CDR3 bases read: TGTGCCAGCAGCCTGAGCAGGGGGAATTCACCC.

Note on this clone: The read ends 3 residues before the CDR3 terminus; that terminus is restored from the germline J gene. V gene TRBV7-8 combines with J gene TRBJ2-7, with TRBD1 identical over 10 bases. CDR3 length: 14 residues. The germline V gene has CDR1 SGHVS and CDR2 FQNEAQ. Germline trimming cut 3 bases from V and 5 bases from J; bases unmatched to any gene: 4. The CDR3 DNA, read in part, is TGTGCCAGCAGCTTTGGGGGACAGGGGAACGAG. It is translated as CASSFGGQGNE. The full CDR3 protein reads CASSFGGQGNEQYF.

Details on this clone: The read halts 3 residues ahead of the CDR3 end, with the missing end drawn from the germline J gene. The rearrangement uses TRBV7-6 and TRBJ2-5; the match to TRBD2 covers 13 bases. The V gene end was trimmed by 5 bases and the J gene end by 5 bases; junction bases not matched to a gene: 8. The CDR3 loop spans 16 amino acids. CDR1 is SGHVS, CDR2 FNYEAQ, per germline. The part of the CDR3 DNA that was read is TGTGCCAGCAGCCCACTAGCGGGGGGGCCCGAGGAGACC. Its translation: CASSPLAGGPEET. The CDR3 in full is CASSPLAGGPEETQYF.

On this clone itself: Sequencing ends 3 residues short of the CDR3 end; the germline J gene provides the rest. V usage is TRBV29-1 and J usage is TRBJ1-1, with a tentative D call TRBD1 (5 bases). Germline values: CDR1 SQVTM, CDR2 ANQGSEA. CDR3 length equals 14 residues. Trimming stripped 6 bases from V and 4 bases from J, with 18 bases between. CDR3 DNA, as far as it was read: TGCAGCGTGGGGCCAGGTATTCGGCCCACTGAA. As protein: CSVGPGIRPTE. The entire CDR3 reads CSVGPGIRPTEAFF.

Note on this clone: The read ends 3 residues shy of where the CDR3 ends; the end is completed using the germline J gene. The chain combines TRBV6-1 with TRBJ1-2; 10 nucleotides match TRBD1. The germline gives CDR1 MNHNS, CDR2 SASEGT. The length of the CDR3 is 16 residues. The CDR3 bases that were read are TGTGCCAGCAGTGCGCGGGGACAGGGGTTACCCTACGAC. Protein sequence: CASSARGQGLPYD. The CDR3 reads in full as CASSARGQGLPYDYTF.

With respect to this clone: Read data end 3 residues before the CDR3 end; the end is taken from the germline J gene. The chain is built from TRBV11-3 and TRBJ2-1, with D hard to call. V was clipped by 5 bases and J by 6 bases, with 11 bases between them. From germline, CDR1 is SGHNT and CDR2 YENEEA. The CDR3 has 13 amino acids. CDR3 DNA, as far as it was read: TGTGCCAGCAGCCCCCATCCAGGCAATGAG. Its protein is CASSPHPGNE. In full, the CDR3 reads CASSPHPGNEQFF.

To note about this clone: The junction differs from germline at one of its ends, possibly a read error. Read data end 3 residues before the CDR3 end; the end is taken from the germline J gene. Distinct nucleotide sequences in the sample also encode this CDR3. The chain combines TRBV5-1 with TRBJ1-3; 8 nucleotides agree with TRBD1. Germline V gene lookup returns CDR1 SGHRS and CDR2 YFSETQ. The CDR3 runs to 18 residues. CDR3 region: CASSLGGQGIISGNTIYF. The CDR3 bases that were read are TGCGCCAGCAGCTTGGGCGGACAGGGCATTATCTCTGGAAACACT.

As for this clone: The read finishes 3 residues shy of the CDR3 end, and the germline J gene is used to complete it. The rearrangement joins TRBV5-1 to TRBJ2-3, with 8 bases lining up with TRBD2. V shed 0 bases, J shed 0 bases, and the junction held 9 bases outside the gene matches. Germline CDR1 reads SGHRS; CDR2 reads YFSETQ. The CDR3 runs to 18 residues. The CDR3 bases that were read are TGCGCCAGCAGCTTGGTCGCGGGGGGCCTCCAAAGCACAGATACG. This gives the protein CASSLVAGGLQSTDT. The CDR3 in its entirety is CASSLVAGGLQSTDTQYF.